One and the same sample provided the 13 T cell receptor beta chains below, sequenced in a study of T cells in Graves' hyperthyroidism and ophthalmopathy (dated by TCRdb to about 2019). Library preparation was by multiplex PCR. These reads were obtained on an Illumina HiSeq 2000. Amplification of TCR beta CDR3 regions was carried out from RNA transcripts. The first round of RT-PCR for the TCR CDR3 was performed with the HTBI primer set and the Qiagen OneStep RT-PCR kit. In TCRdb, the public reads were trimmed at Q25 with fastp and aligned with MiXCR, with productive beta chains retained. Each CDR3 protein appears once, grouped with its most common genes and DNA. For this sample there are 250,000 or so distinct CDR3 sequences; roughly 15% appear just once. The biggest ten clones account for 30% of the sample. Sequences were obtained from blood. The receptors here all came from a woman between 45 and 60 years old with Graves' hyperthyroidism that later progressed to Graves' ophthalmopathy.

This clonotype was detected many times. The chain carries TRBV6-5 and TRBJ2-2; D ambiguous. Per germline, CDR1 MNHEY and CDR2 SVGAGI. V lost 0 bases to trimming and J lost 7 bases, with 15 bases between them. CDR3 length: 16 residues. In nucleotides, the CDR3 is TGTGCCAGCAGTTACTCGCCCAACCGTCGTGACGGGGAGCTGTTTTTT. Translation gives CASSYSPNRRDGELFF.

In this sample, this clonotype turned up many times. The J gene is TRBJ1-1, the V gene TRBV20-1, with TRBD1 as a possible D gene (5 bases). CDR1 and CDR2 (germline): DFQATT, SNEGSKA (reference sequence). V was shortened by 0 bases and J by 3 bases, with 8 bases between the two germline ends. This CDR3 has 13 residues. CDR3 protein: CSAREDTDTEAFF. The CDR3 coding sequence is TGCAGTGCTAGAGAGGACACAGACACTGAAGCTTTCTTT.

This clonotype showed up many times. The chain employs TRBV3-1 and TRBJ2-2; the D gene is possibly TRBD2 (5 bases). This CDR3 is built from 16 residues. V gave up 0 bases and J gave up 4 bases, with 12 bases separating them. Germline V gives CDR1 LGHDT, CDR2 YNNKEL (reference sequence). CDR3 residues: CASSQEWTDLTGELFF. The CDR3 DNA reads as TGTGCCAGCAGCCAAGAATGGACTGATCTCACCGGGGAGCTGTTTTTT.

This chain connects TRBV4-1 to TRBJ2-1; TRBD2 matches 14 bases. This CDR3 comprises 15 residues. The J segment lost 9 bases and the V segment lost 3 bases, leaving 4 bases of the junction unmatched. Germline CDR1 reads MGHRA; CDR2 reads YSYEKL. The CDR3 loop is CASSQGLAGASEQFF. Here the CDR3 DNA reads TGCGCCAGCAGCCAGGGACTAGCGGGAGCCAGTGAGCAGTTCTTC.

V usage is TRBV28 and J usage is TRBJ1-1, with D perhaps matching TRBD1 (5 bases). The V end lost 6 bases, the J end lost 2 bases, and 16 bases lay between the germline ends. The germline V gene has CDR1 MDHEN and CDR2 SYDVKM. CDR3 length equals 15 residues. The CDR3 spells CASSQMDTTNTEAFF. The CDR3 bases are TGTGCCAGCAGCCAAATGGACACTACTAACACTGAAGCTTTCTTT.

This chain connects TRBV20-1 to TRBJ2-5; 12 nucleotides match TRBD2. CDR1 and CDR2 (germline): DFQATT, SNEGSKA (reference sequence). The CDR3 totals 17 residues. V shed 0 bases and J 5 bases; nucleotides not matched to a gene: 10. Here the CDR3 reads CSARDLLAGGPVETQYF. The CDR3 region has the DNA TGCAGTGCTAGAGATCTGCTAGCGGGAGGGCCCGTGGAGACCCAGTACTTC.

In its sample, this clonotype was seen many times. The chain couples TRBV24-1 to TRBJ1-2; D is undetermined. In germline, CDR1 is KGHDR, CDR2 SFDVKD. V dropped 9 bases and J dropped 7 bases, with 17 bases sitting between them. This CDR3 contains 13 residues. In DNA, the CDR3 is TGTGCCACCTCGCCCCGACGGGGAACTGGCTACACCTTC. Encoded protein: CATSPRRGTGYTF.

This chain uses TRBV7-2 with TRBJ1-1, with 8 nucleotides matching TRBD1. With V trimmed by 5 bases and J by 5 bases, 7 bases remained unmatched. Germline lookup yields CDR1 SGHTA and CDR2 FQGNSA. The CDR3 sequence is 14 residues long. CDR3: CASSVDRGTTEAFF. CDR3 coding DNA: TGTGCCAGCAGCGTAGACAGGGGTACAACTGAAGCTTTCTTT.

The table lists this clonotype with many counts. The CDR3 bases are TGTGCCTGGAGTGTAAGCGTGACAGATAATCAGCCCCAGCATTTT. Amino acids: CAWSVSVTDNQPQHF. The chain recombines TRBV30 with TRBJ1-5, with a possible D match to TRBD1 (5 bases). The germline CDR1 and CDR2 sequences are GTSNPN and SVGIG (reference sequence). The CDR3 has 15 residues. V lost 0 bases to trimming and J lost 4 bases, with 13 bases between them.

V usage is TRBV6-6 and J usage is TRBJ1-3, with D tentatively TRBD1 (5 bases). Between the trimmed V and J ends, which lost 2 bases and 3 bases, there was a span of 11 bases. Per germline, CDR1 MNHNY and CDR2 SVGAGI (reference sequence). This CDR3 spans 15 amino acids. In DNA form, the CDR3 reads TGTGCCAGCAGTTACCGGGGCGGGGGTGGAAACACCATATATTTT. It translates to CASSYRGGGGNTIYF.

The chain combines TRBV6-1 with TRBJ1-3; D gene unclear. The ends were cut back, 3 bases at V and 0 bases at J, with 6 bases in the middle. The CDR3 loop spans 14 amino acids. Germline V gives CDR1 MNHNS, CDR2 SASEGT. CDR3 DNA sequence: TGTGCCAGCAGTGACCCAAGCTCTGGAAACACCATATATTTT. This codes for CASSDPSSGNTIYF.

CDR3 residues: CAWSAGGGGNTIYF. The CDR3 DNA reads TGTGCCTGGAGTGCGGGGGGAGGAGGAAACACCATATATTTT. The chain is built from TRBV30 and TRBJ1-3; TRBD1 is a possible D gene (5 bases). From germline, CDR1 is GTSNPN and CDR2 SVGIG (reference sequence). The V end was cut by 1 base, the J end by 4 bases, with 11 bases between. There are 14 residues in the CDR3.

This clonotype was picked up many times. The chain joins TRBV28 to TRBJ2-7; D remains unclear. The germline CDR1 and CDR2 sequences are MDHEN and SYDVKM. The CDR3 has 13 amino acids. V was pared by 3 bases and J by 3 bases, with 9 bases between. CDR3 nucleotide sequence: TGTGCCAGCAGTTTCACAGCTCTCTACGAGCAGTACTTC. Translating it yields CASSFTALYEQYF.